This TCR beta chain stems from a study of shared clonotypes between healthy human individuals. The material for each subset, its genomic DNA, was split evenly across several immunoSEQ plates. The data were produced by immunoSEQ multiplex PCR, yet TCRdb's version contains in-frame clones alone and is incomplete. Altogether about 710,000 clones are present, 55% to 85% being singletons, with the ten largest covering roughly 1.9%. There are 17 residues in the CDR3. V shed 4 bases, J shed 2 bases, and the junction held 12 bases outside the gene matches. CDR1 and CDR2 from the germline V gene are MDHEN and SYDVKM.

This receptor was identified in a woman aged 25-40 years in good health. The rearrangement uses TRBV28 and TRBJ2-7; 9 nucleotides line up with TRBD2. The material sequenced was memory CD4+ T cells sorted from blood. The subset denotes: CD45RA-negative fraction. The CDR3 DNA reads TGTGCCAGCAGTTCTCGTCTGGGGGCGGGAGGGACCTACGAGCAGTACTTC. Its translation is CASSSRLGAGGTYEQYF.